Listed here are 32 T cell receptor beta chains from one sample, sequenced in a study of beta chain features in type 1 diabetes. Every bit of the isolated RNA underwent reverse transcription, so sequencing read expressed TCRB transcripts. The table came from immunoSEQ multiplex PCR; TCRdb's copy has only in-frame clones and leaves some out. This sample has around 300,000 clones; around 7.8% occur once, and the top ten carry more than 0.8%. Sequenced: central memory CD4+ T cells from blood. Every receptor here comes from a woman younger than 35 in good health.

This clone was counted a few times. The rearrangement uses TRBV7-2 and TRBJ2-6; 11 positions match TRBD1. In germline, CDR1 is SGHTA, CDR2 FQGNSA. CDR3 size: 18 residues. V dropped 3 bases and J dropped 0; count of bases not matched to a gene: 4. The chain's CDR3 is CASSFGTGGISGANVLTF. Written as DNA, the CDR3 is TGTGCCAGCAGCTTCGGGACAGGGGGGATCTCTGGGGCCAACGTCCTGACTTTC.

This clone has only a few counts. The chain uses TRBV15 and TRBJ1-2, with 11 bases aligning to TRBD1. Germline CDR1 LNHNV, CDR2 YYDKDF (reference sequence). Losses at the gene ends were 4 bases for V and 5 bases for J; bases not matched to a gene: 9. The CDR3 totals 16 residues. The CDR3 nucleotides read TGTGCCACCAGCACAAGGACAGGGGGCGTACGGTATGGCTACACCTTC. Translated: CATSTRTGGVRYGYTF. Full variable domain (outside the CDR3, taken from reference TRBV15 and TRBJ1-2): DAMVIQNPRYQVTQFGKPVTLSCSQTLNHNVMYWYQQKSSQAPKLLFHYYDKDFNNEADTPDNFQSRRPNTSFCFLDIRSPGLGDTAMYLCATSTRTGGVRYGYTFGSGTRLTVV.

This clone has just a few counts. The chain has TRBV6-1 and TRBJ1-1; D gene unclear. The CDR3 consists of 13 residues. Germline V CDR1 and CDR2: MNHNS, SASEGT. Trimming took 5 bases from V and 2 from J, leaving 9 bases between them. The CDR3 here is CASSNGRNTEAFF. The CDR3 DNA sequence: TGTGCCAGCAGTAACGGGAGAAACACTGAAGCTTTCTTT.

This clone came up a few times. The chain has TRBV6-1 and TRBJ1-3, with D unclear. Germline CDR1 MNHNS, CDR2 SASEGT. Trimming shortened V by 0 bases and J by 0 bases, and 9 bases separated the two germline ends. The CDR3 is 16 amino acids. CDR3 amino acids: CASSEARVYSGNTIYF. The CDR3 nucleotides are TGTGCCAGCAGTGAAGCGCGCGTTTACTCTGGAAACACCATATATTTT.

This clone was detected only a few times. The chain is built from TRBV7-2 and TRBJ2-3; 8 nucleotides match TRBD2. Germline V gives CDR1 SGHTA, CDR2 FQGNSA. The CDR3 is 18 residues long. With 5 bases clipped from V and 2 bases from J, the junction kept 15 bases outside the gene matches. CDR3 amino acids: CASSTTLGRGGHTDTQYF. The CDR3 DNA follows: TGTGCCAGCAGCACTACCCTGGGTCGCGGGGGGCACACAGATACGCAGTATTTT.

Worth noting for this clone: This specimen includes other DNA sequences encoding the same CDR3. The chain joins TRBV5-1 to TRBJ1-1; 10 nucleotides line up with TRBD1. The CDR3 covers 15 residues. Germline CDR1 and CDR2: SGHRS and YFSETQ. V dropped 4 bases and J dropped 3; count of bases not matched to a gene: 6. The CDR3 DNA is TGCGCCAGCAGCAGAACCGGGACAGGGGACACTGAAGCTTTCTTT. This gives the protein CASSRTGTGDTEAFF.

This clone appeared a few times. With a much larger clone just one base away, this may be a read error. This chain connects TRBV7-2 to TRBJ1-1; TRBD1 matches 9 bases. Germline V gene lookup returns CDR1 SGHTA and CDR2 FQGNSA. The trim removed 6 bases at V and 5 bases at J, leaving 4 bases unmatched. This CDR3 has 13 amino acids. The CDR3 is CASRRDRVTEAFF. Here the CDR3 DNA reads TGTGCCAGCAGACGGGACAGGGTAACTGAAGCTTTCTTT.

The chain employs TRBV30 and TRBJ2-6, with D perhaps matching TRBD1 or TRBD2 (6 bases each). V dropped 3 bases and J dropped 4 bases, with 10 bases sitting between them. Germline V CDR1 and CDR2: GTSNPN, SVGIG (reference sequence). The CDR3 loop spans 14 amino acids. The CDR3 loop reads CAWRSGAGANVLTF. The CDR3, as DNA: TGTGCCTGGAGGTCGGGGGCCGGGGCCAACGTCCTGACTTTC.

In this sample, this clone turned up a few times. The V call is TRBV9, the J call TRBJ1-3; perhaps TRBD1 as D (5 bases). With 3 bases removed from V and 8 bases from J, the gap between germline ends came to 18 bases. The CDR3 length is 15 residues. Germline V lookup: CDR1 SGDLS, CDR2 YYNGEE. This chain's CDR3 is CASSAPRGGGDTIYF. The CDR3 region has the DNA TGTGCCAGCAGCGCCCCACGTGGTGGGGGAGACACCATATATTTT. Filled out from reference TRBV9 and TRBJ1-3, the complete variable domain reads DSGVTQTPKHLITATGQRVTLRCSPRSGDLSVYWYQQSLDQGLQFLIQYYNGEERAKGNILERFSAQQFPDLHSELNLSSLELGDSALYFCASSAPRGGGDTIYFGEGSWLTVV.

The V gene is TRBV5-8, the J gene TRBJ1-1; tentative D call: TRBD1 (5 bases). Germline V gives CDR1 SGHTS, CDR2 YDEGEE. The CDR3 loop spans 15 amino acids. Between the trimmed V and J ends, which lost 5 bases and 10 bases, there was a span of 24 bases. The CDR3 nucleotides read TGTGCCAGCAGTACCGGGACTGTGATTGTGGGGGGAGCTTTCTTT. Translation: CASSTGTVIVGGAFF.

The J gene is TRBJ1-2, the V gene TRBV4-3; the D is unclear. CDR1 and CDR2 (germline): LGHNA, YSLEER. The CDR3 covers 14 residues. V shed 0 bases and J shed 2 bases, with 7 bases lying between them. The DNA of the CDR3 is TGCGCCAGCAGCCAAGACGGGAGAAACTATGGCTACACCTTC. It translates to CASSQDGRNYGYTF.

The chain combines TRBV18 with TRBJ2-1; 7 nucleotides match TRBD1. In germline, CDR1 is KGHSH, CDR2 LQKENI. This CDR3 is 13 amino acids long. Losses at the gene ends were 4 bases for V and 8 bases for J; bases not matched to a gene: 5. The CDR3 loop is CASSLGQEDEQFF. CDR3 nucleotides: TGTGCCAGCTCACTCGGACAGGAAGATGAGCAGTTCTTC.

This clone turned up a few times. It differs at one base from a far larger clone, so likely a read error. The V and J genes are TRBV15 and TRBJ2-1, with 7 bases lining up with TRBD2. In germline, CDR1 is LNHNV, CDR2 YYDKDF (reference sequence). The CDR3 has 16 amino acids. J gave up 10 bases and V 2 bases, and 14 bases lay outside the gene matches. The CDR3 protein is CATSRLTSDPSYEQFF. The DNA of the CDR3 is TGTGCCACCAGCAGATTAACTAGCGATCCATCCTACGAGCAGTTCTTC.

The chain combines TRBV27 with TRBJ2-5, with no clear D. The CDR3 consists of 13 residues. Germline CDR1 MNHEY, CDR2 SMNVEV (reference sequence). V dropped 3 bases and J dropped 3 bases, with 8 bases sitting between them. Here the CDR3 reads CASSFRTEETQYF. The CDR3 nucleotides read TGTGCCAGCAGTTTTAGGACGGAAGAGACCCAGTACTTC.

This clone was seen a single time. Relative to the germline gene, one junction end is altered; a read error may explain this. The J gene is TRBJ2-7, the V gene TRBV6-5, with TRBD2 as a possible D gene (6 bases). The CDR3 has 13 residues. CDR1 and CDR2 from the germline V gene are MNHEY and SVGAGI. CDR3: CTSTGGNSYEQYF. For the CDR3, the DNA is TGTACCAGCACTGGGGGGAACTCCTACGAGCAGTACTTC.

The chain uses TRBV13 and TRBJ1-1, with D possibly matching TRBD1 (6 bases). The CDR3 is 14 residues long. Per germline, CDR1 PRHDT and CDR2 FYEKMQ (reference sequence). Deletions cut 6 bases from V and 11 bases from J, with 22 bases between. The CDR3 loop reads CASRPTSGGREAFF. The DNA of the CDR3 is TGTGCCAGCAGACCTACATCGGGGGGCCGGGAGGCTTTCTTT.

Only a few counts were recorded for this clone. The rearrangement joins TRBV7-6 to TRBJ1-1, with D unclear. Germline CDR1 is SGHVS and CDR2 is FNYEAQ. Deletions cut 2 bases from V and 0 bases from J, with 16 bases between. This CDR3 spans 17 amino acids. The CDR3 DNA is TGTGCCAGCAGCTTATGGTTAGTGGGTCAAGTGAACACTGAAGCTTTCTTT. This sequence encodes CASSLWLVGQVNTEAFF.

This clone was detected only a few times. The chain links TRBV5-1 to TRBJ2-2, with 10 bases identical to TRBD2. Germline-derived CDR1 and CDR2 are SGHRS and YFSETQ. There are 16 residues in the CDR3. V was pared by 6 bases and J by 1 base, with 6 bases of the junction left unmatched. CDR3 in DNA: TGCGCCAGCACGGCGGCTAGCGGGGGGAACACCGGGGAGCTGTTTTTT. As protein: CASTAASGGNTGELFF.

The gene calls are TRBV7-2 and TRBJ2-2; D is ambiguous. The CDR3 extends over 14 amino acids. Trimming removed 3 bases at V and 2 bases at J, with 7 bases between. Germline CDR1 reads SGHTA; CDR2 reads FQGNSA. CDR3 in DNA: TGTGCCAGCAGCTTCCAGGCCAACACCGGGGAGCTGTTTTTT. Its translation is CASSFQANTGELFF.

CDR3 DNA: TGCAGCGTAGCTGCAGGGGGAAAAGCTTTCTTT. This codes for CSVAAGGKAFF. The V call is TRBV29-1, the J call TRBJ1-1, with 7 bases that match TRBD1. Germline values: CDR1 SQVTM, CDR2 ANQGSEA. V was clipped by 6 bases and J by 9 bases; unmatched bases: 7. The CDR3 sequence is 11 residues long.

This clone was counted between two and nine times. V usage is TRBV27 and J usage is TRBJ1-5; a possible D gene is TRBD1 (6 bases). Looked up from germline, CDR1 is MNHEY and CDR2 is SMNVEV (reference sequence). The CDR3 covers 16 residues. V lost 4 bases to trimming and J lost 7 bases, with 20 bases between them. The CDR3 is CASSSLTGGLGQPQHF. In DNA form, the CDR3 reads TGTGCCAGCAGTTCTCTAACGGGGGGGCTCGGCCAGCCCCAGCATTTT.

In this sample, this clone turned up a few times. This rearrangement joins TRBV9 to TRBJ2-5, with 9 nucleotides matching TRBD1. Germline lookup yields CDR1 SGDLS and CDR2 YYNGEE. This CDR3 is 18 amino acids long. V shed 3 bases and J 5 bases; nucleotides not matched to a gene: 17. The CDR3 DNA reads TGTGCCAGCAGCGCGAGACCCTCTGGACAGGGGTTTATCGAGACCCAGTACTTC. Translating it yields CASSARPSGQGFIETQYF.

This clone has more than one count but fewer than ten. V and J are TRBV5-4 and TRBJ1-1; TRBD1 agrees at 7 bases. The junction had 7 bases not matched to a gene; V was cut back by 4 bases and J by 7 bases. Germline V gives CDR1 SGHNT, CDR2 YYREEE (reference sequence). CDR3 length: 13 residues. The CDR3 is CASSPGQTLEAFF. The CDR3 DNA reads as TGTGCCAGCAGCCCGGGACAGACTCTTGAAGCTTTCTTT.

V and J are TRBV19 and TRBJ1-5; D is unclear. The CDR3 totals 16 residues. Deletions cut 3 bases from V and 0 bases from J, with 12 bases between. Germline V gene sequence: CDR1 LNHDA, CDR2 SQIVND (reference sequence). Written as DNA, the CDR3 is TGTGCCAGTAGTATGGGGAGGCCTTCTAGCAATCAGCCCCAGCATTTT. As protein: CASSMGRPSSNQPQHF.

This clone has only a few counts. This sequence joins TRBV11-2 and TRBJ1-4; D perhaps matches TRBD1 (5 bases). The CDR3 is made up of 16 amino acids. Germline CDR1 is SGHAT and CDR2 is FQNNGV. V dropped 2 bases and J dropped 0 bases, with 10 bases sitting between them. CDR3 amino acids: CASSLRGLATNEKLFF. CDR3 sequence (DNA): TGTGCCAGCAGCTTACGGGGCCTTGCAACTAATGAAAAACTGTTTTTT.

The J gene is TRBJ2-4, the V gene TRBV7-8, with 8 bases aligning to TRBD1. Trimming at V came to 3 bases and at J to 5 bases, leaving 0 bases not matched to a gene. There are 13 residues in the CDR3. Germline loops: CDR1 SGHVS, CDR2 FQNEAQ. CDR3 sequence reads: CASSLGQENIQYF. The CDR3 coding sequence is TGTGCCAGCAGCTTGGGACAGGAAAACATTCAGTACTTC.

This clone was counted once. Given a much more abundant clone one base away, this may be a read error. The chain uses TRBV6-6 and TRBJ2-6; D not certain. V was trimmed by 6 bases and J by 2 bases, leaving 5 bases between them. Germline values: CDR1 MNHNY, CDR2 SVGAGI (reference sequence). The CDR3 loop spans 13 amino acids. Here the CDR3 reads CASRETGANVLTF. Written as DNA, the CDR3 is TGTGCCAGCAGGGAAACTGGGGCCAACGTCCTGACTTTC.

This clone has a handful of counts. The rearrangement joins TRBV11-1 to TRBJ2-3; a possible D gene is TRBD1 (5 bases). V dropped 3 bases and J dropped 5 bases, with 6 bases sitting between them. Per the germline V gene, CDR1 is SGHAT and CDR2 is FQDESV (reference sequence). The CDR3 loop spans 12 amino acids. The CDR3 DNA follows: TGTGCCAGCAGCTTGACAGTAGATACGCAGTATTTT. Translating gives CASSLTVDTQYF.

This clone has more than one count but fewer than ten. The V and J genes are TRBV30 and TRBJ2-7; 7 bases agree with TRBD1. V lost 6 bases and J lost 1; bases outside the gene matches: 6. Germline V lookup: CDR1 GTSNPN, CDR2 SVGIG (reference sequence). This CDR3 has 13 residues. This CDR3 reads CACHRDRSYEQYF. CDR3 bases: TGTGCCTGTCACCGGGACAGATCCTACGAGCAGTACTTC.

The rearrangement joins TRBV4-1 to TRBJ2-3; 13 bases line up with TRBD2. The CDR3 has 16 amino acids. Losses at the gene ends were 0 bases for V and 4 bases for J; bases not matched to a gene: 1. Germline CDR1 reads MGHRA; CDR2 reads YSYEKL. CDR3 nucleotide sequence: TGCGCCAGCAGCCAAGAACTAGCGGGGGGGCCAGATACGCAGTATTTT. Its translation: CASSQELAGGPDTQYF.

The chain uses TRBV9 and TRBJ1-5; D uncertain. The germline gives CDR1 SGDLS, CDR2 YYNGEE. The CDR3 totals 13 residues. V lost 0 bases to trimming and J lost 5 bases, with 6 bases between them. CDR3 nucleotides: TGTGCCAGCAGCGTAGAGTGGGATCAGCCCCAGCATTTT. Residues: CASSVEWDQPQHF.

This clone was detected only a few times. This chain uses TRBV5-1 with TRBJ2-3; D ambiguous. Trimming left V 0 bases short and J 5 bases short, with 7 bases between. CDR1 is SGHRS, CDR2 YFSETQ, per germline. This CDR3 spans 13 amino acids. The CDR3 here is CASSLASEDTQYF. The CDR3 DNA follows: TGCGCCAGCAGCTTGGCCTCAGAAGATACGCAGTATTTT. Complete variable domain (other parts from reference TRBV5-1 and TRBJ2-3): KAGVTQTPRYLIKTRGQQVTLSCSPISGHRSVSWYQQTPGQGLQFLFEYFSETQRNKGNFPGRFSGRQFSNSRSEMNVSTLELGDSALYLCASSLASEDTQYFGPGTRLTVL.